This TCR beta chain was retrieved from a study of spatial heterogeneity in lung cancer. Study conclusions and caveats: Relative to follow-up, resection was when ubiquitous expanded tumor TCRs appeared more in blood.

TCRdb recomputed calls from the 5' RACE reads with MiXCR, one row per CDR3 protein. This table holds about 23,000 distinct CDR3 sequences, around 5% found once. Unmatched junction bases numbered 2, after V lost 1 base and J lost 11 bases. The length of the CDR3 is 13 residues. Looked up from germline, CDR1 is SGHTA and CDR2 is FQGNSA. At least ten counts were recorded for this clonotype. Antigen: not known. Described time point: sample taken at primary tumor resection. This chain uses TRBV7-2 with TRBJ1-4; 9 bases align to TRBD1. The TCR sequence derives from a male donor with early-stage non-small cell lung cancer. The material sequenced was PBMCs, taken at surgery. The CDR3 coding sequence is TGTGCCAGCAGCTTAGGGGGGACAGGGAAACTGTTTTTT. It codes for CASSLGGTGKLFF.